The clone carrying this T cell receptor (beta chain) was recorded at least ten times. Attachment of unique molecular identifiers to individual cDNA molecules was performed. TCRdb passed the 5' RACE reads through MiXCR, listing each CDR3 protein once. The data contain 50,000 or so distinct CDR3 sequences, over 10% of them singletons. These data are taken from a study of early T cells in non-severe SARS-CoV-2 infection. The CDR3 contains 17 residues. With V trimmed by 3 bases and J by 1 base, 9 bases remained unmatched. The germline gives CDR1 SGDLS, CDR2 YYNGEE. Sequencing was carried out using whole blood. The chain joins TRBV9 to TRBJ1-5; 8 nucleotides align to TRBD1. This TCR came from an adult who was a healthcare worker with PCR-confirmed SARS-CoV-2 infection or an uninfected control (not recorded which). CDR3 sequence (DNA): TGTGCCAGCAGCGGACTCTCAGGGGGCGCGAGCAATCAGCCCCAGCATTTT. This codes for CASSGLSGGASNQPQHF.